This entry lists 23 T cell receptor beta chains sequenced from one sample in a study of T cells after yellow fever vaccination. MiXCR, applied by TCRdb to the 5' RACE reads, yields one record per CDR3 protein. Of approximately 300,000 distinct CDR3 sequences in the sample, roughly 6.8% are singletons; the top ten hold roughly a sixth. Sequencing used PBMCs, obtained around 45 days after the first yellow fever vaccination. These receptors all come from a young man who received the YFV17D yellow fever vaccine.

At least ten counts were recorded for this clonotype. The chain uses TRBV4-3 and TRBJ2-7; D unclear. The V end lost 4 bases, the J end lost 0 bases, and 7 bases lay between the germline ends. Germline V gene sequence: CDR1 LGHNA, CDR2 YSLEER. The CDR3 is 13 residues long. In DNA, the CDR3 is TGCGCCAGCAGCCCGGCGGACTCCTACGAGCAGTACTTC. Residues: CASSPADSYEQYF.

This clonotype was counted between two and nine times. This chain joins TRBV6-5 and TRBJ2-1; TRBD1 is a possible D gene (7 bases). This CDR3 has 16 residues. The V gene's germline CDR1 is MNHEY and CDR2 SVGAGI. V dropped 0 bases and J dropped 7 bases, with 16 bases sitting between them. The CDR3 DNA follows: TGTGCCAGCAGTTACTCGATCGGTCCAGGGGGGAATGAGCAGTTCTTC. It codes for CASSYSIGPGGNEQFF.

In its sample, this clonotype was seen many times. The chain combines TRBV6-5 with TRBJ1-2; TRBD1 might be the D (5 bases). Deletions cut 4 bases from V and 4 bases from J, with 10 bases between. This CDR3 is built from 13 residues. Germline V gives CDR1 MNHEY, CDR2 SVGAGI. The CDR3, as DNA: TGTGCCAGCAGTTTGAGGGGCTTCTATGGCTACACCTTC. Amino acid sequence: CASSLRGFYGYTF.

This clonotype was recorded many times. The V gene is TRBV7-2, the J gene TRBJ2-7; TRBD1 is a possible D gene (5 bases). The V end lost 3 bases, the J end lost 2 bases, and 8 bases lay between the germline ends. Germline CDR1 SGHTA, CDR2 FQGNSA. This CDR3 has 13 amino acids. CDR3 DNA: TGTGCCAGCAGCTTCGCCAGGGCCTACGAGCAGTACGTC. This encodes CASSFARAYEQYV.

This clonotype occurred many times. This chain connects TRBV7-2 to TRBJ1-1; a possible D gene is TRBD1 (5 bases). The CDR3 loop spans 14 amino acids. V lost 3 bases and J 0 bases, leaving 8 bases between the germline ends. Germline CDR1 is SGHTA and CDR2 is FQGNSA. The CDR3 DNA reads TGTGCCAGCAGCTTCGGGGGGGTGAACACTGAAGCTTTCTTT. Protein: CASSFGGVNTEAFF.

The chain couples TRBV28 to TRBJ2-7; D uncertain. CDR1 is MDHEN and CDR2 is SYDVKM in the germline V gene. V shed 3 bases and J shed 2 bases, with 14 bases lying between them. The CDR3 runs to 15 residues. CDR3 coding DNA: TGTGCCAGCAGTTTTAGGTACCGAGGCGCCTACGAGCAGTACGTC. It encodes CASSFRYRGAYEQYV.

This clonotype turned up a few times. V and J are TRBV6-1 and TRBJ1-1; 9 nucleotides agree with TRBD1. With V trimmed by 4 bases and J by 0 bases, 9 bases remained unmatched. Germline CDR1 MNHNS, CDR2 SASEGT. This CDR3 has 17 residues. The CDR3 nucleotides are TGTGCCAGCAGTGCTACGGGACAGGGTGGGGTGAACACTGAAGCTTTCTTT. The encoded protein is CASSATGQGGVNTEAFF.

This chain uses TRBV5-1 with TRBJ2-2; 8 nucleotides align to TRBD1. CDR1 is SGHRS, CDR2 YFSETQ, per germline. V dropped 3 bases and J dropped 1; count of bases not matched to a gene: 5. CDR3 length: 16 amino acids. This CDR3 reads CASSWSGQGNTGELFF. The CDR3, as DNA: TGCGCCAGCAGCTGGTCCGGACAGGGGAACACCGGGGAGCTGTTTTTT. The variable domain in full, with the rest retrieved from reference TRBV5-1 and TRBJ2-2, is KAGVTQTPRYLIKTRGQQVTLSCSPISGHRSVSWYQQTPGQGLQFLFEYFSETQRNKGNFPGRFSGRQFSNSRSEMNVSTLELGDSALYLCASSWSGQGNTGELFFGEGSRLTVL.

This clonotype was observed a handful of times. V gene TRBV7-2 combines with J gene TRBJ2-7, with 16 nucleotides matching TRBD2. Germline V gene sequence: CDR1 SGHTA, CDR2 FQGNSA. The CDR3 sequence is 22 residues long. V lost 3 bases and J lost 3; bases outside the gene matches: 20. The DNA for the CDR3 is TGTGCCAGCAGCTTCCTCCTTGGGGGGACTAGCGGGGGGGCAAGAATTCTCTACGAGCAGTACTTC. Translation: CASSFLLGGTSGGARILYEQYF.

This clonotype has at least ten counts. The CDR3 DNA is TGTGCCAGCTCACGTCGGACAGGGGAGGAAGAGACCCAGTACTTC. Translating gives CASSRRTGEEETQYF. The chain uses TRBV18 and TRBJ2-5, with TRBD1 identical over 9 bases. The CDR3 runs 15 residues. Trimming cost V 4 bases and J 3 bases; bases outside gene matches: 6. In germline, CDR1 is KGHSH, CDR2 LQKENI.

This clonotype has ten or more counts. This chain connects TRBV6-1 to TRBJ2-5; D is undetermined. This CDR3 has 15 amino acids. V lost 6 bases and J lost 1, with 15 bases in between. Germline V gene sequence: CDR1 MNHNS, CDR2 SASEGT. Written as DNA, the CDR3 is TGTGCCAGCAGACTTAAGTTGACGTCCCAAGAGACCCAGTACTTC. It is translated as CASRLKLTSQETQYF.

The chain has TRBV7-3 and TRBJ2-3, with 7 bases identical to TRBD2. The germline V gene encodes CDR1 SGHTA and CDR2 FQGTGA. The CDR3 is made up of 14 amino acids. V was pared by 6 bases and J by 5 bases, with 8 bases of the junction left unmatched. Here the CDR3 reads CASSYNPGGDTQYF. CDR3 DNA: TGTGCCAGCAGTTACAACCCGGGGGGAGATACGCAGTATTTT.

This clonotype was picked up many times. The chain carries TRBV7-2 and TRBJ1-1; TRBD1 agrees at 9 bases. CDR3 length: 15 amino acids. V lost 5 bases to trimming and J lost 3 bases; unmatched junction nucleotides: 7. Germline V gene sequence: CDR1 SGHTA, CDR2 FQGNSA. The CDR3 reads CASSLRQGGDTEAFF. In nucleotides, the CDR3 is TGTGCCAGCAGCCTGCGACAGGGGGGGGACACTGAAGCTTTCTTT.

The rearrangement links TRBV7-8 to TRBJ2-1, with 10 bases fitting TRBD2. Germline loops: CDR1 SGHVS, CDR2 FQNEAQ. The CDR3 extends over 16 amino acids. V was pared by 2 bases and J by 6 bases, with 7 bases of the junction left unmatched. CDR3 sequence (DNA): TGTGCCAGCAGCTTATCGTACCCTAGCGGGGGCAATGAGCAGTTCTTC. Residues: CASSLSYPSGGNEQFF.

In this sample, this clonotype turned up a few times. This rearrangement joins TRBV20-1 to TRBJ1-2; 10 nucleotides line up with TRBD1. CDR3 length equals 15 residues. Germline CDR1 reads DFQATT; CDR2 reads SNEGSKA (reference sequence). The J segment lost 2 bases and the V segment lost 3 bases, leaving 6 bases of the junction unmatched. The CDR3 loop is CSASDRGQRNYGYTF. CDR3 sequence (DNA): TGCAGTGCTAGCGACAGGGGGCAGCGGAACTATGGCTACACCTTC.

This clonotype was observed a few times. The rearrangement uses TRBV5-6 and TRBJ2-7, with TRBD1 as a possible D gene (6 bases). Germline values: CDR1 SGHDT, CDR2 YYEEEE. V shed 1 base and J shed 1 base, with 12 bases lying between them. The CDR3 runs to 15 residues. Here the CDR3 reads CASSLSRGRSYEQYV. As DNA, the CDR3 is TGTGCCAGCAGCTTGAGCAGGGGAAGATCCTACGAGCAGTACGTC.

This clonotype has a count of ten or more. CDR3 coding DNA: TGTGCCAGCAGCCGCGGGGACAGGGGGTATACTGAGACCCAGTACTTC. It translates to CASSRGDRGYTETQYF. The chain is built from TRBV5-4 and TRBJ2-5; 11 bases are a match to TRBD1. Germline loops: CDR1 SGHNT, CDR2 YYREEE (reference sequence). The CDR3 is 16 amino acids. Trimming removed 4 bases from V and 5 bases from J; junction bases left unmatched: 10. Full variable domain (rest looked up from reference TRBV5-4 and TRBJ2-5): ETGVTQSPTHLIKTRGQQVTLRCSSQSGHNTVSWYQQALGQGPQFIFQYYREEENGRGNFPPRFSGLQFPNYSSELNVNALELDDSALYLCASSRGDRGYTETQYFGPGTRLLVL.

This clonotype was seen many times. The CDR3 loop reads CSATPNALNYEQYV. The CDR3 nucleotides read TGCAGCGCTACCCCGAACGCACTCAACTACGAGCAGTACGTC. The V call is TRBV20-1, the J call TRBJ2-7; D not certain. The CDR3 totals 14 residues. In germline, CDR1 is DFQATT, CDR2 SNEGSKA (reference sequence).

At least ten counts were recorded for this clonotype. The gene calls are TRBV12-3 or TRBV12-4 and TRBJ2-6; tentative D call: TRBD2 (6 bases). The CDR3 length is 16 residues. The V end lost 4 bases, the J end lost 0 bases, and 10 bases lay between the germline ends. The chain's CDR3 is CASSSPGSSGANVLTF. In nucleotides, the CDR3 is TGTGCCAGCAGTTCCCCCGGGAGCTCTGGGGCCAACGTCCTGACTTTC.

This chain links TRBV7-2 with TRBJ2-5, with a weak D call TRBD2 (6 bases). The CDR3 covers 16 residues. Germline V gene lookup returns CDR1 SGHTA and CDR2 FQGNSA. The germline V and J ends were trimmed by 5 bases and 4 bases, with 20 bases remaining between them. The CDR3 is CASSPYGTGGGETQYF. The DNA of the CDR3 is TGTGCCAGCAGCCCTTATGGGACTGGAGGAGGAGAGACCCAGTACTTC. The full variable domain, rest sourced from reference TRBV7-2 and TRBJ2-5, is GAGVSQSPSNKVTEKGKDVELRCDPISGHTALYWYRQSLGQGLEFLIYFQGNSAPDKSGLPSDRFSAERTGGSVSTLTIQRTQQEDSAVYLCASSPYGTGGGETQYFGPGTRLLVL.

The V gene is TRBV6-5, the J gene TRBJ2-3; 7 bases are a match to TRBD2. The junction had 3 bases not matched to a gene; V was cut back by 0 bases and J by 3 bases. Germline V gene sequence: CDR1 MNHEY, CDR2 SVGAGI. CDR3 size: 15 residues. In DNA, the CDR3 is TGTGCCAGCAGTTACTCGGGGGGGTGGACAGATACGCAGTATTTT. This encodes CASSYSGGWTDTQYF.

V and J are TRBV18 and TRBJ2-7; D gene uncertain. The V gene lost 1 base and the J gene lost 7 bases, with 11 bases spanning the gap. This CDR3 is 13 amino acids long. Germline CDR1 reads KGHSH; CDR2 reads LQKENI. CDR3: CASSPQGLGEQYV. In DNA form, the CDR3 reads TGTGCCAGCTCACCACAGGGTCTAGGGGAGCAGTACGTC.

The table lists this clonotype with a few counts. J is TRBJ1-3 and V is TRBV7-9; 11 bases line up with TRBD1. The V and J ends lost 5 bases and 8 bases, in that order; junction bases with no gene match: 5. This CDR3 is 14 amino acids long. Per the germline V gene, CDR1 is SEHNR and CDR2 is FQNEAQ (reference sequence). This CDR3 reads CASSRTGGEYTIYF. The CDR3 coding sequence is TGTGCCAGCAGCCGGACAGGGGGCGAATACACCATATATTTT.